This T cell receptor (beta chain) came from a study of response to subunit inactivated influenza vaccine. Turning to this clonotype: Its target is not known.

Trimming pared 7 bases from V and 2 bases from J, leaving 17 bases between. The CDR3 length is 16 residues. In germline, CDR1 is MNHEY, CDR2 SVGEGT. Study-wide findings and caveats: It was suggested by the authors that few new T cells are recruited by each seasonal influenza vaccination.

TCRdb itself ran the RT-PCR reads through MiXCR, one entry per CDR3 protein. The sample includes over 450,000 distinct CDR3 sequences, approximately 13% seen only once; the top ten take less than 15%. V usage is TRBV6-2 or TRBV6-3 and J usage is TRBJ2-2; D gene ambiguous. The TCR originated in a man between 45 and 60 years old who received an inactivated influenza vaccine. The sample here was PBMCs from blood, taken 40 to 50 days after vaccination. The CDR3 region is CASKPMGRANTGELFF. In nucleotides, the CDR3 is TGTGCCAGCAAACCGATGGGTAGGGCAAACACCGGGGAGCTGTTTTTT.